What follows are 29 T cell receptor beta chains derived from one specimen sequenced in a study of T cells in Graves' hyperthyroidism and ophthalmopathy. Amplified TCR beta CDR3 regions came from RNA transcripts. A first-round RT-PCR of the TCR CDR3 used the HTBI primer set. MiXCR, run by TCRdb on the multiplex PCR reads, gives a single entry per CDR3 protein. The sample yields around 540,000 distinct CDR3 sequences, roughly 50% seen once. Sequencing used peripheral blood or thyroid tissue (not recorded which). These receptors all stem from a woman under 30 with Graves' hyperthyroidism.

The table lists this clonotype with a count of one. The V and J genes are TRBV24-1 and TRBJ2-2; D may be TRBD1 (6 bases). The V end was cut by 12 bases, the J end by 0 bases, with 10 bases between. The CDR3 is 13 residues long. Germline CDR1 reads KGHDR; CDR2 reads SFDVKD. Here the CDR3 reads CAGRTANTGELFF. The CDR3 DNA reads TGTGCCGGACGGACAGCGAACACCGGGGAGCTGTTTTTT.

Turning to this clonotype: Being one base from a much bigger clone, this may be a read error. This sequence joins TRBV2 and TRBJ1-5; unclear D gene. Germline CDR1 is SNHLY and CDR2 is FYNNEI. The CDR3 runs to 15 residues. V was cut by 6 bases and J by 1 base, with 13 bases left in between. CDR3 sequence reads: CASREVSGSNQPQHF. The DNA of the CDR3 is TGTGCCAGCAGGGAGGTTTCCGGGAGCAATCAGCCCCAGCATTTT.

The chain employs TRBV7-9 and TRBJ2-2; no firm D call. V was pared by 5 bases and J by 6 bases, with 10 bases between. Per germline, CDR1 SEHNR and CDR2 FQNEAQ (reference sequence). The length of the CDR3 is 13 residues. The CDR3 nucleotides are TGTGCCAGCAGCCCCAGAGGCGCCGGGGAGCTGTTTTTT. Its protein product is CASSPRGAGELFF.

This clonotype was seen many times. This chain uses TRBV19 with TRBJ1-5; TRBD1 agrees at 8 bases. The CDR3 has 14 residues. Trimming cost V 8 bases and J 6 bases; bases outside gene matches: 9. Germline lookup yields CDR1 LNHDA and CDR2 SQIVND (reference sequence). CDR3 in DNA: TGTGCCAGTGAGCCAGGGGGCACTTTTCAGCCCCAGCATTTT. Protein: CASEPGGTFQPQHF.

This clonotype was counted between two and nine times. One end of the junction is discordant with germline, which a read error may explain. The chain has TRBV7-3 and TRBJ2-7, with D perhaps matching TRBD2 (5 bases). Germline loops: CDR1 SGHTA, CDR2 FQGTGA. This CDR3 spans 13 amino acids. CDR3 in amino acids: CASSPRGEYEQYF. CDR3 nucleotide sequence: TGTGCCAGCAGCCCCCGGGGAGAGTACGAGCAATACTTC. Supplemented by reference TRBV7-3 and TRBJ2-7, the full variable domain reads GAGVSQTPSNKVTEKGKYVELRCDPISGHTALYWYRQSLGQGPEFLIYFQGTGAADDSGLPNDRFFAVRPEGSVSTLKIQRTERGDSAVYLCASSPRGEYEQYFGPGTRLTVT.

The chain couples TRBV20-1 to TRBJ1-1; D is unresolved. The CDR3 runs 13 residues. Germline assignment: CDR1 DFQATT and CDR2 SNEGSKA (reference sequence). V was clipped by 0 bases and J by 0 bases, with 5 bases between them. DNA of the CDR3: TGCAGTGCTAGAGACAACTTGAACACTGAAGCTTTCTTT. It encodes CSARDNLNTEAFF.

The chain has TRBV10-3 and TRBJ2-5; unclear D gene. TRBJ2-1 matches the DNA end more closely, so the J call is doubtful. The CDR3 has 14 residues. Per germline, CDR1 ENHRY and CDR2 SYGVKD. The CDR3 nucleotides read TGTGCCATCAGTGAGTTGGGAACAGACCCCGAGCAGTTCTTC. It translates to CAISELGTDPEQFF.

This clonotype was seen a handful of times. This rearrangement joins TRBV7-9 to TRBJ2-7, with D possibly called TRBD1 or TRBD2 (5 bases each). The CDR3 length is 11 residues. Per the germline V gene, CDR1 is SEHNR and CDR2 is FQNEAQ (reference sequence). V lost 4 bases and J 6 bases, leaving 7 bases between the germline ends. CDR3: CASSSGSEQYF. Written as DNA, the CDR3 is TGTGCCAGCAGCTCAGGGAGCGAGCAGTACTTC.

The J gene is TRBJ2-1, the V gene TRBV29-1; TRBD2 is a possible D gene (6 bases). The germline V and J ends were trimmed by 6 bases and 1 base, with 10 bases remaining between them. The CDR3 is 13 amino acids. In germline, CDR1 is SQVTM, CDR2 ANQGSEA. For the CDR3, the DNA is TGCAGCGTGGGGGAGGTTTCCTACAATGAGCAGTTCTTC. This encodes CSVGEVSYNEQFF.

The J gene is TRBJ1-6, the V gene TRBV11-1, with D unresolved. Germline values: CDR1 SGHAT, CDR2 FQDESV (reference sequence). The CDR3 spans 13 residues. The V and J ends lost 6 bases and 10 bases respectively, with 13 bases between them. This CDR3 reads CASSYREASPLHF. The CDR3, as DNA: TGTGCCAGCAGTTACCGGGAGGCCTCACCCCTCCACTTT. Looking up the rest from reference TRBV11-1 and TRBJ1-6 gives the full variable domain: EAEVAQSPRYKITEKSQAVAFWCDPISGHATLYWYRQILGQGPELLVQFQDESVVDDSQLPKDRFSAERLKGVDSTLKIQPAELGDSAMYLCASSYREASPLHFGNGTRLTVT.

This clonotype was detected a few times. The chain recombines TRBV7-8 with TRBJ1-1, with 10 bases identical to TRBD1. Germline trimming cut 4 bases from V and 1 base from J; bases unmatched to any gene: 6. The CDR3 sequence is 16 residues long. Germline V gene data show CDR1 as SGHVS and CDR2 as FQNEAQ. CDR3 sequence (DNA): TGTGCCAGCAGCTCGACCGGGACAGGGGAGAACACTGAAGCTTTCTTT. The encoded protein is CASSSTGTGENTEAFF. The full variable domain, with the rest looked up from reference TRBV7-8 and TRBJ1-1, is GAGVSQSPRYKVAKRGQDVALRCDPISGHVSLFWYQQALGQGPEFLTYFQNEAQLDKSGLPSDRFFAERPEGSVSTLKIQRTQQEDSAVYLCASSSTGTGENTEAFFGQGTRLTVV.

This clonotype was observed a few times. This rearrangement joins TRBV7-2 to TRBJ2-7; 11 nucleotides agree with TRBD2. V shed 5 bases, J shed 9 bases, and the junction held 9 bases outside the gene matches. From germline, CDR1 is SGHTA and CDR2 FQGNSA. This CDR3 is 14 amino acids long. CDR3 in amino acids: CASSPLAGGPVQYF. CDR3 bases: TGTGCCAGCAGCCCATTAGCGGGAGGGCCGGTGCAGTACTTC.

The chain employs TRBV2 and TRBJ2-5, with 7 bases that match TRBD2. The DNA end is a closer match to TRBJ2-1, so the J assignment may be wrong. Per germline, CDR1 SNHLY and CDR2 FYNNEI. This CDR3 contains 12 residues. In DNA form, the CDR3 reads TGTGCCAGCGGTCCGCGGGAGTATGAGCAGTTCTTC. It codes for CASGPREYEQFF.

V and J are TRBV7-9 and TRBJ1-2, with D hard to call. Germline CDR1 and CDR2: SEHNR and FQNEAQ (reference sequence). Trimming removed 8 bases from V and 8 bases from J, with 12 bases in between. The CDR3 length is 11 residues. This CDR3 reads CASRTQRGYTF. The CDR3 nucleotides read TGTGCCAGCCGGACGCAACGAGGCTACACCTTC.

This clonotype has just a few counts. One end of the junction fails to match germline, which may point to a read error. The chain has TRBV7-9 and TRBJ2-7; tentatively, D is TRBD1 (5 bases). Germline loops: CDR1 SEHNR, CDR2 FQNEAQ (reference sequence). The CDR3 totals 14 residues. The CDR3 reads CASSQGTEYHEQYF. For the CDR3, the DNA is TGCGCCAGCAGCCAGGGTACCGAATACCACGAGCAGTACTTC.

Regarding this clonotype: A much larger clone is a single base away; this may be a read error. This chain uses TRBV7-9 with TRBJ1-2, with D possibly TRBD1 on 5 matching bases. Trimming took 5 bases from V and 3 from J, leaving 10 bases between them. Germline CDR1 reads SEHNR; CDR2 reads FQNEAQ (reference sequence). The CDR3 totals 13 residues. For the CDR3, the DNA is TGTGCCAGCAGCAAGGACACTGACTATGGCTACACCTTC. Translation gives CASSKDTDYGYTF.

The CDR3 sequence: CSVEDPPLISGANVLTF. CDR3 DNA sequence: TGCAGCGTTGAAGATCCCCCGCTTATCTCTGGGGCCAACGTCCTGACTTTC. The chain has TRBV29-1 and TRBJ2-6; D gene unclear. Trimming cost V 0 bases and J 0 bases, with 12 bases left between them. Germline V gene data show CDR1 as SQVTM and CDR2 as ANQGSEA. This CDR3 is built from 17 residues.

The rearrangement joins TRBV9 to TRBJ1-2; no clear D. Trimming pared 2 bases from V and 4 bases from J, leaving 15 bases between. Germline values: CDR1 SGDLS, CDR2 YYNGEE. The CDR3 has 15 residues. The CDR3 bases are TGTGCCAGCAGCGTTGAAGGCGGCAGAGTCTATGGCTACACCTTC. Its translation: CASSVEGGRVYGYTF.

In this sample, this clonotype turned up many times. The CDR3 reads CATSRGGPRDTIYF. Written as DNA, the CDR3 is TGTGCCACCAGCAGAGGAGGACCTAGGGACACCATATATTTT. The chain uses TRBV15 and TRBJ1-3; D is unclear. From germline, CDR1 is LNHNV and CDR2 YYDKDF (reference sequence). Trimming shortened V by 1 base and J by 8 bases, and 12 bases separated the two germline ends. This CDR3 has 14 residues.

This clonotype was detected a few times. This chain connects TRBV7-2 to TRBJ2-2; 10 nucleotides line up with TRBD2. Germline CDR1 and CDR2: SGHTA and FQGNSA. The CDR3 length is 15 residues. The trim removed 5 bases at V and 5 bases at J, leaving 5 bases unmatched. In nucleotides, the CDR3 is TGTGCCAGCAGCCCCCAGCGGGAGGGGACCGGGGAGCTGTTTTTT. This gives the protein CASSPQREGTGELFF.

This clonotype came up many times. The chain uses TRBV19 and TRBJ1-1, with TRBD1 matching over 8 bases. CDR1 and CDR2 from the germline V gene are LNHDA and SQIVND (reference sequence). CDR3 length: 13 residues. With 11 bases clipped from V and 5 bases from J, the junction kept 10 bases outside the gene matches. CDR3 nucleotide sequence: TGTGCCTCCAGACAGGGGTGGCGTACTGAAGCTTTCTTT. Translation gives CASRQGWRTEAFF.

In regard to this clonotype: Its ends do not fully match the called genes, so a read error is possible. The CDR3 DNA reads as TGTGCCAGCAGCTTGGCCGTATCAGGTGCCTACGAGCAGTACTTC. It codes for CASSLAVSGAYEQYF. The chain couples TRBV5-1 to TRBJ2-7; D is uncertain. CDR1 is SGHRS, CDR2 YFSETQ, per germline. The CDR3 has 15 amino acids.

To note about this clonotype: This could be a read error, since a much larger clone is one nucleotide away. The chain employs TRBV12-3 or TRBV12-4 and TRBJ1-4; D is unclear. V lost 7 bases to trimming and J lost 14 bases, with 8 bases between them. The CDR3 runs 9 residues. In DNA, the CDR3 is TGTGCCAGCAATATGCAGCTGTTTTTT. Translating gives CASNMQLFF.

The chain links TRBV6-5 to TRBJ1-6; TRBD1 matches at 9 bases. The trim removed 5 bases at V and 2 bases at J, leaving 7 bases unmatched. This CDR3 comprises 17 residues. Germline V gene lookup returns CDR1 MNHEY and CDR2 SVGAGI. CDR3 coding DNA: TGTGCCAGCAGTGAAACAGGGGGCAGGACCTATAATTCACCCCTCCACTTT. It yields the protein CASSETGGRTYNSPLHF.

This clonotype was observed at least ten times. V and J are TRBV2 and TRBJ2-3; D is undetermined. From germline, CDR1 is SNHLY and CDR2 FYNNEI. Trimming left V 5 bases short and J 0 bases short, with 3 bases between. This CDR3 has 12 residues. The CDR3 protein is CASSISTDTQYF. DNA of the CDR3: TGTGCCAGCAGTATAAGCACAGATACGCAGTATTTT.

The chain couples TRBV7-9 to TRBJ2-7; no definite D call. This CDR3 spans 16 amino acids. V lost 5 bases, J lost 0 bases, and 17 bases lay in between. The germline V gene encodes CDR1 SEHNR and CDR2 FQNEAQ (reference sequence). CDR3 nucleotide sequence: TGTGCCAGCAGCCTCACTTACCGGGCCTTCTCCTACGAGCAGTACTTC. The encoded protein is CASSLTYRAFSYEQYF.

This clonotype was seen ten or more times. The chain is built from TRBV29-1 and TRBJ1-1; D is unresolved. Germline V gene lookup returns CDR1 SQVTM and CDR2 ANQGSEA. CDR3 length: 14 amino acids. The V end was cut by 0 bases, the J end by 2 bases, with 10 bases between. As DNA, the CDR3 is TGCAGCGTTGAAGACACCCTACCTAACACTGAAGCTTTCTTT. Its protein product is CSVEDTLPNTEAFF.

CDR3: CASRGDSMNTEAFF. The CDR3, as DNA: TGCGCCTCCAGGGGGGACAGCATGAACACTGAAGCTTTCTTT. The chain has TRBV5-1 and TRBJ1-1; TRBD1 matches 7 bases. Germline loops: CDR1 SGHRS, CDR2 YFSETQ. The CDR3 has 14 residues. V trimming: 10 bases; J trimming: 0 bases; junction bases outside the gene matches: 9. The full variable domain, rest sourced from reference TRBV5-1 and TRBJ1-1, is KAGVTQTPRYLIKTRGQQVTLSCSPISGHRSVSWYQQTPGQGLQFLFEYFSETQRNKGNFPGRFSGRQFSNSRSEMNVSTLELGDSALYLCASRGDSMNTEAFFGQGTRLTVV.

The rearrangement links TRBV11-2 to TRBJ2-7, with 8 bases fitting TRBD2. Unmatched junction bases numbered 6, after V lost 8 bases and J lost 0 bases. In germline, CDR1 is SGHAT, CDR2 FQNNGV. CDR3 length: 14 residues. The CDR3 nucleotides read TGTGCCAGCTCACCCGGGAGGGACTCCTACGAGCAGTACTTC. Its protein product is CASSPGRDSYEQYF.